These T cell receptor beta chains were read from a single sample in a study of a mutant IDH1 vaccine in newly diagnosed glioma. Here immunoSEQ multiplex PCR was the method, and the copy in TCRdb shows in-frame clones only, minus some. The sample has over 45,000 clones; around 80% are singletons. These TCRs are of unknown antigen specificity. This specimen was PBMCs, taken from a glioma patient whose treatment included an IDH1 peptide vaccine. These receptors came from a woman aged 50 to 60 with glioma. CDR3s include the opening cysteine and the closing phenylalanine or tryptophan. Fields, in order: D gene, clone size, V gene, J gene, CDR3 DNA, CDR3 protein. D genes are given only for firm matches. Clone size is given for some rows only: seen once, a few or many times, or a class if the clone is expanded.

.	.	TRBV5-1	TRBJ1-1	TGCGCCAGCATGAAGGGGGGTTACACTGAAGCTTTCTTT	CASMKGGYTEAFF
TRBD1	.	TRBV6-5	TRBJ2-4	TGTGCCAGCAACACATCGGGACAGACGGCAAACATTCAGTACTTC	CASNTSGQTANIQYF
.	few	TRBV14	TRBJ1-1	TGTGCCAGCAGCCAAGATTTGAAAACTGAAGCTTTCTTT	CASSQDLKTEAFF
.	.	TRBV6-1	TRBJ2-3	TGTGCCAGCAGTGTCTTAGGAGATACGCAGTATTTT	CASSVLGDTQYF
.	.	TRBV2	TRBJ1-4	TGTGCCAGCAGTGAATCGCATTTAGTTGAAAAACTGTTTTTT	CASSESHLVEKLFF
TRBD2	.	TRBV13	TRBJ2-1	TGTGCCAGCAGCTTTTCGAAGCGGGGGGCCGATATAGATGAGCAGTTCTTC	CASSFSKRGADIDEQFF
.	few	TRBV19	TRBJ1-1	TGTGCCAGTAGTATCGATCGGGGGAGCGCTGAAGCTTTCTTT	CASSIDRGSAEAFF
.	once	TRBV30	TRBJ1-4	TGTGCCTGGAGTGTACGGTTATTAGGACAGCTGAGCCTTGCAACTAATGAAAAACTGTTTTTT	CAWSVRLLGQLSLATNEKLFF
.	once	TRBV7-2	TRBJ1-1	TGTGCCAGCAGTCAGGGCCGGAACACTGAAGCTTTCTTT	CASSQGRNTEAFF
.	.	TRBV4-1	TRBJ2-7	TGCGCCAGCAGCCAAGGGAGAGCTCGGGGTAGACGGGGCGAGCAGTACTTC	CASSQGRARGRRGEQYF
TRBD2	.	TRBV4-1	TRBJ2-5	TGCGCCAGCAGCCAAGGGGCCCGAGCGGGGGCTCAGGAGACCCAGTACTTC	CASSQGARAGAQETQYF
.	.	TRBV19	TRBJ2-1	TGTGCCAGTAGGTCCTACAATGAGCAGTTCTTC	CASRSYNEQFF
.	.	TRBV25-1	TRBJ1-1	TGTGCCAGCAGTTCCTGGGCGGAGAACACTGAAGCTTTCTTT	CASSSWAENTEAFF
.	once	TRBV6-5	TRBJ1-1	TGTGCCAGCAGTTCAGGGCAGCCTCACACTGAAGCTTTCTTT	CASSSGQPHTEAFF
TRBD2	.	TRBV27	TRBJ2-5	TGTGCCAGCAGTTTCGGACTAGCGGGCCAAGAGACCCAGTACTTC	CASSFGLAGQETQYF
.	.	TRBV4-3	TRBJ2-5	TGCGCCAGCAGCCAATGGACAGTCCAAGAGACCCAGTACTTC	CASSQWTVQETQYF
.	.	TRBV6-6	TRBJ2-1	TGTGCCAGCAGACAGGGCCCCTTGTACAATGAGCAGTTCTTC	CASRQGPLYNEQFF
.	.	TRBV7-2	TRBJ1-4	TGTGCCAGCAGCTCCGCGACCCCTCTTGAAAAACTGTTTTTT	CASSSATPLEKLFF
.	.	TRBV11-2	TRBJ1-1	TGTGCCAGCAGCTTAGAACGGGGTGGCACTGAAGCTTTCTTT	CASSLERGGTEAFF
.	.	TRBV7-2	TRBJ1-5	TGTGCCAGCAGCTTTTCCGGGCAGAATCAGCCCCAGCATTTT	CASSFSGQNQPQHF
.	.	TRBV5-1	TRBJ2-7	TGCGCCAGCAGTGAATCGACTAAGTTATACGAGCAGTACTTC	CASSESTKLYEQYF
TRBD1	.	TRBV2	TRBJ1-5	TGTGCCAGCAAGGGACAGGGGTCCCAGCCCCAGCATTTT	CASKGQGSQPQHF
.	few	TRBV5-1	TRBJ1-6	TGCGCCAGCTCCCTCGAGGTCGCCGGACTATCACCCCTCCACTTT	CASSLEVAGLSPLHF
.	.	TRBV6-1	TRBJ2-4	TGTGCCAGCAGTGAACTCGCACAGCCGGCCAAAAACATTCAGTACTTC	CASSELAQPAKNIQYF
.	.	TRBV5-4	TRBJ1-4	TGTGCCAGCAGCTTGTATTCTCAGGGGCGGGAAAAACTGTTTTTT	CASSLYSQGREKLFF
.	few	TRBV14	TRBJ1-5	TGTGCCAGCAACGGGGCAGCTGAGAGCAATCAGCCCCAGCATTTT	CASNGAAESNQPQHF
.	.	TRBV7-3	TRBJ2-3	TGTGCCAGCAGCTTACAAGGTATCCCTAGCACAGATACGCAGTATTTT	CASSLQGIPSTDTQYF
.	.	TRBV2	TRBJ2-3	TGTGCCAGCATGGACCTTGTGGAGGGGGCGCAGTATTTT	CASMDLVEGAQYF
.	once	TRBV5-8	TRBJ1-5	TGTGCCAGCAGCTTAGGGACAATAGTAGATCAGCCCCAGCATTTT	CASSLGTIVDQPQHF
.	.	TRBV4-3	TRBJ1-1	TGCGCCAGCAGCCAAGATTTCCCCGTAGTGAACACTGAAGCTTTCTTT	CASSQDFPVVNTEAFF
.	.	TRBV9	TRBJ2-7	TGTGCCAGCAGCGCTAGGGGGTCTCACGAGCAGTACTTC	CASSARGSHEQYF
TRBD1	.	TRBV30	TRBJ1-2	TGTGCCTGGAGCGATAACGGACAGGGCAGCTATGGCTACACCTTC	CAWSDNGQGSYGYTF
TRBD1	.	TRBV30	TRBJ2-1	TGTGCCTGGACTCGACTGACAGGGGGCAATGAGCAGTTCTTC	CAWTRLTGGNEQFF
.	.	TRBV6-5	TRBJ2-5	TGTGCCAGCAGCCCAAGCCCCTTGGAGACCCAGTACTTC	CASSPSPLETQYF
.	.	TRBV11-2	TRBJ1-1	TGTGCCAGCAGCCCCGAGACGGGGGTGGGAGCTTTCTTT	CASSPETGVGAFF
.	.	TRBV11-3	TRBJ1-6	TGTGCCAGCAGCAGCCTTACAGGGAGCTCCTATAATTCACCCCTCCACTTT	CASSSLTGSSYNSPLHF
TRBD2	.	TRBV5-1	TRBJ2-3	TGCGCCAGCAGCTTTAGACTAGCGGGGACCACAGATACGCAGTATTTT	CASSFRLAGTTDTQYF
.	.	TRBV2	TRBJ1-5	TGTGCCAGAAAGGTCGGCAATCAGCCCCAGCATTTT	CARKVGNQPQHF
TRBD1	once	TRBV9	TRBJ2-3	TGTGCCAGCAGCGGCGGACAGGGGGTCTTCACAGATACGCAGTATTTT	CASSGGQGVFTDTQYF
TRBD1	.	TRBV7-2	TRBJ1-1	TGTGCCAGCAGCCGCCGACAGGGACACACTGAAGCTTTCTTT	CASSRRQGHTEAFF
.	.	TRBV29-1	TRBJ1-2	TGCAGCGTCGCCCATCGATACAAGGTTGAGGGGGACTATGGCTACACCTTC	CSVAHRYKVEGDYGYTF
.	.	TRBV5-1	TRBJ2-1	TGCGCCAGCAGCTTATACCGGGACAACAATGAGCAGTTCTTC	CASSLYRDNNEQFF
TRBD1	.	TRBV5-1	TRBJ2-5	TGCGCCAGCAGCTTATCCGGGACAGGGGTCGAGACCCAGTACTTC	CASSLSGTGVETQYF
.	.	TRBV10-1	TRBJ2-5	TGCGCCAGCAGTGAGTCGAAATCAGGGGAAGAGACCCAGTACTTC	CASSESKSGEETQYF
.	.	TRBV5-4	TRBJ2-1	TGTGCCAGCAGCTTGGAGGTGGATGAGCAGTTCTTC	CASSLEVDEQFF
TRBD1	.	TRBV7-8	TRBJ1-5	TGTGCCAGCAGCCAAGACAGGGCCGACAATCAGCCCCAGCATTTT	CASSQDRADNQPQHF
.	.	TRBV6-1	TRBJ1-2	TGTGCCAGCAGGAAACAGGGTACCTATGGCTACACCTTC	CASRKQGTYGYTF
.	.	TRBV6-4	TRBJ2-3	TGTGCCAGCAGTGACTCAGGCGGGCGCACAGATACGCAGTATTTT	CASSDSGGRTDTQYF
TRBD2	.	TRBV11-3	TRBJ2-1	TGTGCCAGCAGCCCCGGGGGGGAGGGAGGGAATGAGCAGTTCTTC	CASSPGGEGGNEQFF
.	few	TRBV7-9	TRBJ1-2	TGTGCCAGCAGCTTCCCGGGATCGGGGGATGGCTACACCTTC	CASSFPGSGDGYTF
TRBD2	.	TRBV5-4	TRBJ2-3	TGTGCCAGCAGCTTGGGGGGTATTAGCGGGAAAGATACGCAGTATTTT	CASSLGGISGKDTQYF
TRBD1	.	TRBV5-1	TRBJ2-5	TGCGCCAGCAGCTTCGGGACAGGCAAAGAGACCCAGTACTTC	CASSFGTGKETQYF